Ten or more counts support the clone carrying this TCR beta chain. The antigen is not known. The sample originates from a study of T cell repertoires in cytomegalovirus infection. Study-level points and caveats: HLA-C-restricted CMV-specific TCR beta clonotypes were dominant in the ex vivo response.

The CDR3 has 16 residues. V was clipped by 3 bases and J by 4 bases; unmatched bases: 8. TCRdb used MiXCR to reprocess the reads, holding one entry per CDR3 protein. The sample consists of 600,000 to 800,000 distinct CDR3 sequences, more than 20% of them appearing once. This chain links TRBV12-3 or TRBV12-4 with TRBJ2-3; 9 bases fit TRBD2. This TCR came from a human donor in good health (CMV status not recorded). Some clones in this sample may be carry-over from other donors' samples. The specimen sequenced was CD8+ T cells from PBMCs. The CDR3 coding sequence is TGTGCCAGCAGTTTCCTTCTTAGCGGGGGACCAGATACGCAGTATTTT. Translating it yields CASSFLLSGGPDTQYF.